A selection of T cell receptor beta chains follows, all from one sample in a study of CD4+ T cells in melanoma. Profiling relied on immunoSEQ multiplex PCR, and the TCRdb table lists in-frame clones only, not all of them. The sample comprises about 110,000 clones, roughly 90% of which are singletons, and 3% to 4% rests with the top ten. What was sequenced was peripheral blood. Receptor source: a human donor with melanoma. The CDR3 runs from the conserved cysteine through the conserved F or W. Each record gives: V gene, J gene, D gene, clone size, CDR3 protein, CDR3 DNA. A D gene is named only where the DNA matches it firmly. Rows give clone size only sometimes, using once, few, many, or a class for an expanded clone.

TRBV7-3	TRBJ2-2	NA	NA	CASSSRDTGELFF	TGTGCCAGCAGCTCCCGGGACACCGGGGAGCTGTTTTTT
TRBV7-3	TRBJ2-7	TRBD2	NA	CASSPLAGGPYEQYF	TGTGCCAGCAGCCCACTAGCGGGGGGGCCGTACGAGCAGTACTTC
TRBV29-1	TRBJ2-7	NA	NA	CSASGTSSYEQYF	TGCAGCGCTTCCGGGACGAGCTCCTACGAGCAGTACTTC
TRBV7-2	TRBJ2-7	NA	NA	CASSLASLRRQYF	TGTGCCAGCAGCTTAGCGTCCCTACGTCGGCAGTACTTC
TRBV19	TRBJ2-7	TRBD1	NA	CASSIEAGGWYEQYF	TGTGCCAGTAGTATTGAGGCAGGGGGCTGGTACGAGCAGTACTTC
TRBV9	TRBJ2-2	NA	NA	CASSVAVGEKNTGELFF	TGTGCCAGCAGCGTAGCTGTGGGGGAGAAGAACACCGGGGAGCTGTTTTTT
TRBV11-3	TRBJ2-2	TRBD2	NA	CASSWTSGRNGELFF	TGTGCCAGCAGCTGGACTAGCGGGAGAAACGGGGAGCTGTTTTTT
TRBV5-1	TRBJ2-1	TRBD1	NA	CASSPEGGRPSRGEGINEQFF	TGCGCCAGCAGCCCAGAAGGGGGCCGTCCTAGCCGGGGAGAAGGTATTAATGAGCAGTTCTTC
TRBV30	TRBJ2-5	NA	NA	CAWSVKGVGTQYF	TGTGCCTGGAGTGTAAAAGGGGTGGGGACCCAGTACTTC
TRBV7-8	TRBJ2-7	TRBD1	NA	CASSPPGQGISYEQYF	TGTGCCAGCAGCCCCCCAGGACAGGGGATTTCCTACGAGCAGTACTTC
TRBV30	TRBJ2-5	TRBD2	NA	CAWSGTTWGGMETQYF	TGTGCCTGGAGTGGGACAACTTGGGGGGGGATGGAGACCCAGTACTTC
TRBV11-3	TRBJ2-5	NA	NA	CASSLDAVGGVETQYF	TGTGCCAGCAGCTTAGATGCGGTCGGCGGGGTGGAGACCCAGTACTTC
TRBV4-1	TRBJ2-7	NA	NA	CASSQPLRGTSYEQYF	TGCGCCAGCAGCCAGCCCCTCAGGGGTACTTCCTACGAGCAGTACTTC
TRBV2	TRBJ1-1	NA	NA	CASSEIGYTEAFF	TGTGCCAGCAGTGAAATCGGGTACACTGAAGCTTTCTTT
TRBV5-4	TRBJ1-5	TRBD1	NA	CASSLGPGQSNQPQHF	TGTGCCAGCAGCTTAGGGCCGGGACAGAGTAATCAGCCCCAGCATTTT
TRBV5-1	TRBJ2-1	NA	NA	CASSTSLTGNEQFF	TGCGCCAGCAGCACGTCTCTAACAGGGAATGAGCAGTTCTTC
TRBV7-7	TRBJ2-5	NA	NA	CASSFGLGETQYF	TGTGCCAGCAGCTTTGGGTTGGGGGAGACCCAGTACTTC
TRBV30	TRBJ2-3	NA	NA	CAWRAGSVNTQYF	TGTGCCTGGCGGGCGGGGTCGGTAAATACGCAGTATTTT
TRBV4-3	TRBJ1-1	NA	NA	CASSQDSQEAFF	TGCGCCAGCAGCCAAGATTCACAGGAAGCTTTCTTT
TRBV5-6	TRBJ2-7	NA	NA	CASSFTVNLNYEQYF	TGTGCCAGCAGCTTTACAGTGAATCTAAACTACGAGCAGTACTTC
TRBV4-3	TRBJ2-1	TRBD2	NA	CASSQVARWTSIHNEQFF	TGCGCCAGCAGCCAAGTGGCTCGCTGGACTAGCATCCACAATGAGCAGTTCTTC
TRBV9	TRBJ1-2	TRBD1	NA	CASSVDPTGGYGYTF	TGTGCCAGCAGCGTAGATCCGACAGGGGGTTATGGCTACACCTTC
TRBV19	TRBJ1-2	NA	NA	CASSPQTRTINYGYTF	TGTGCCAGTAGTCCACAGACTCGAACGATTAACTATGGCTACACCTTC
TRBV4-3	TRBJ1-1	TRBD1	NA	CASSQGLDRVLTEAFF	TGCGCCAGCAGCCAAGGACTCGACAGGGTGCTCACTGAAGCTTTCTTT
TRBV6-1	TRBJ1-5	NA	NA	CASSWTDSNQPQHF	TGTGCCAGCAGTTGGACAGATAGCAATCAGCCCCAGCATTTT
TRBV12-2	TRBJ1-2	NA	NA	CASRLGCSYWDRVFGGYTF	TGTGCAAGTCGCTTAGGCTGTTCTTATTGGGACAGGGTGTTTGGTGGCTACACCTTC
TRBV7-2	TRBJ2-6	TRBD1	NA	CASSSRPGQGTSGANVLTF	TGTGCCAGCAGCTCCCGTCCGGGACAGGGGACCTCTGGGGCCAACGTCCTGACTTTC
TRBV29-1	TRBJ1-1	NA	NA	CSVDRGSNTEAFF	TGCAGCGTTGACCGGGGGTCGAACACTGAAGCTTTCTTT
TRBV4-3	TRBJ2-3	NA	NA	CASSQEIRTGTDTQYF	TGCGCCAGCAGCCAAGAGATACGGACGGGCACAGATACGCAGTATTTT
TRBV10-3	TRBJ1-3	NA	once	CAISEGLYSGNTIYF	TGTGCCATCAGTGAGGGTTTGTACTCTGGAAACACCATATATTTT
TRBV28	TRBJ2-3	NA	NA	CASSFDGTSTDTQYF	TGTGCCAGCAGTTTTGACGGAACTAGCACAGATACGCAGTATTTT